These 23 T cell receptor beta chains came from one sample sequenced in a study of blood T cell repertoires in COVID-19. Method: immunoSEQ multiplex PCR; TCRdb's copy keeps in-frame clones and lacks some. The data show over 250,000 clones, about four fifths seen once. Sample: peripheral blood. The receptors come from a woman between 50 and 59 years old who had recovered from COVID-19.

The chain couples TRBV21-1 to TRBJ2-5; the table's D call, TRBD1, has no DNA check behind it. TRBV21-1 is shown as a pseudogene. The CDR3 runs 14 residues. The CDR3 coding sequence is TGTGCCAGACAAAGAACCGGCCAACAGGAGACCCAGTACTTC. Protein product: CARQRTGQQETQYF.

The genes are TRBV29-1 and TRBJ1-1; TRBD1 is a possible D gene (5 bases). CDR3 length equals 15 residues. Germline assignment: CDR1 SQVTM and CDR2 ANQGSEA. The germline V and J ends were trimmed by 7 bases and 0 bases, with 18 bases remaining between them. Here the CDR3 reads CSGRGSGGVNTEAFF. The CDR3 nucleotides read TGCAGCGGGCGGGGGTCGGGGGGTGTGAACACTGAAGCTTTCTTT.

This rearrangement joins TRBV6-2 or TRBV6-3 to TRBJ2-6; D might be TRBD2 (5 bases). From germline, CDR1 is MNHEY and CDR2 SVGEGT. V was trimmed by 2 bases and J by 4 bases, leaving 12 bases between them. The CDR3 sequence is 16 residues long. CDR3 in amino acids: CASSYRGNEGANVLTF. CDR3 DNA sequence: TGTGCCAGCAGTTACCGGGGTAATGAGGGGGCCAACGTCCTGACTTTC.

The chain carries TRBV30 and TRBJ1-5; no reliable D call. The CDR3 runs to 13 residues. Deletions cut 0 bases from V and 0 bases from J, with 3 bases between. CDR1 GTSNPN and CDR2 SVGIG come from the germline V gene (reference sequence). CDR3 sequence: CAWSVYSNQPQHF. The CDR3 bases are TGTGCCTGGAGTGTCTATAGCAATCAGCCCCAGCATTTT.

The chain recombines TRBV7-2 with TRBJ2-3; TRBD2 is a possible D gene (7 bases). Trimming pared 1 base from V and 1 base from J, leaving 9 bases between. CDR3 length: 15 amino acids. CDR1 and CDR2 (germline): SGHTA, FQGNSA. The CDR3: CASSLGGGGTDTQYF. In DNA, the CDR3 is TGTGCCAGCAGCTTAGGGGGGGGCGGCACAGATACGCAGTATTTT.

This chain uses TRBV7-3 with TRBJ2-3; D remains ambiguous. Germline V gene lookup returns CDR1 SGHTA and CDR2 FQGTGA. This CDR3 contains 15 residues. V was trimmed by 5 bases and J by 1 base, leaving 13 bases between them. Here the CDR3 reads CASSPRRSGTDTQYF. In nucleotides, the CDR3 is TGTGCCAGCAGCCCACGGCGGTCAGGCACAGATACGCAGTATTTT.

The V and J genes are TRBV2 and TRBJ1-1; 8 bases fit TRBD1. Germline CDR1 is SNHLY and CDR2 is FYNNEI. V trimming: 6 bases; J trimming: 3 bases; junction bases outside the gene matches: 3. The CDR3 length is 13 residues. CDR3 region: CASRTTGDTEAFF. The CDR3 DNA reads TGTGCCAGCAGGACGACAGGGGACACTGAAGCTTTCTTT.

Regarding this clone: Other DNA sequences within the sample encode an identical CDR3. V gene TRBV28 combines with J gene TRBJ1-1; TRBD1 aligns across 7 bases. CDR3 length: 14 amino acids. V lost 2 bases to trimming and J lost 5 bases; unmatched junction nucleotides: 5. Germline CDR1 MDHEN, CDR2 SYDVKM. CDR3 coding DNA: TGTGCCAGCAGTTTAAGGGGGCGTTGGACTGAAGCTTTCTTT. It codes for CASSLRGRWTEAFF.

J is TRBJ1-2 and V is TRBV30; no clear D. From germline, CDR1 is GTSNPN and CDR2 SVGIG (reference sequence). The CDR3 is made up of 13 amino acids. Trimming removed 0 bases at V and 1 base at J, with 6 bases between. The CDR3 nucleotides read TGTGCCTGGAGTGTACAAGTTAACTATGGCTACACCTTC. It specifies CAWSVQVNYGYTF.

This clone was counted only a few times. CDR3 sequence (DNA): TGTGCCAGCAGTTTAGCGGGGGACTCCTACAATGAGCAGTTCTTC. Translating gives CASSLAGDSYNEQFF. The V and J genes are TRBV6-2 or TRBV6-3 and TRBJ2-1, with 9 nucleotides matching TRBD2. The CDR3 is 15 residues long. Losses at the gene ends were 4 bases for V and 0 bases for J; bases not matched to a gene: 1. Germline V gene sequence: CDR1 MNHEY, CDR2 SVGEGT.

V and J are TRBV24-1 and TRBJ2-7; TRBD1 might be the D (6 bases). From germline, CDR1 is KGHDR and CDR2 SFDVKD. This CDR3 contains 15 residues. Trimming removed 3 bases at V and 7 bases at J, with 18 bases between. CDR3 nucleotide sequence: TGTGCCACCAGTGATCCGACAAAATCAGGGGCGGAGCAGTACTTC. Protein sequence: CATSDPTKSGAEQYF.

This chain links TRBV21-1 with TRBJ1-1; no DNA check was done on the table's D call, TRBD1. TRBV21-1 is given as a pseudogene. This CDR3 has 13 amino acids. CDR3 amino acids: CANPTGRNTEAFF. DNA of the CDR3: TGTGCCAACCCGACAGGGAGGAACACTGAAGCTTTCTTT.

The chain is built from TRBV6-5 and TRBJ2-2; 11 bases are a match to TRBD2. CDR3 length: 14 residues. CDR1 and CDR2 (germline): MNHEY, SVGAGI. The V gene end was trimmed by 8 bases and the J gene end by 5 bases; junction bases not matched to a gene: 4. The CDR3 region has the DNA TGTGCCAGCCAGGGACTAGCGGTAACCGGGGAGCTGTTTTTT. Protein: CASQGLAVTGELFF.

The chain uses TRBV12-3 or TRBV12-4 and TRBJ1-1, with TRBD1 matching over 7 bases. Germline trimming cut 3 bases from V and 6 bases from J; bases unmatched to any gene: 4. The CDR3 loop spans 13 amino acids. The CDR3 reads CASSFADRAEAFF. As DNA, the CDR3 is TGTGCCAGCAGTTTTGCTGACAGGGCTGAAGCTTTCTTT.

The gene calls are TRBV5-4 and TRBJ1-2; a weak D match, TRBD1 (6 bases). V dropped 0 bases and J dropped 4 bases, with 10 bases sitting between them. Looked up from germline, CDR1 is SGHNT and CDR2 is YYREEE (reference sequence). The CDR3 is 14 amino acids. The CDR3 DNA reads as TGTGCCAGCAGCTTGGATCCGACAGGCTATGGCTACACCTTC. The encoded protein is CASSLDPTGYGYTF. Full variable domain (missing parts from reference TRBV5-4 and TRBJ1-2): ETGVTQSPTHLIKTRGQQVTLRCSSQSGHNTVSWYQQALGQGPQFIFQYYREEENGRGNFPPRFSGLQFPNYSSELNVNALELDDSALYLCASSLDPTGYGYTFGSGTRLTVV.

The sample holds many counts of this clone. In DNA, the CDR3 is TGTGCCAGCAGTTTACGTTGGGACAGGGGGTATAGCAATCAGCCCCAGCATTTT. Its translation: CASSLRWDRGYSNQPQHF. The gene calls are TRBV27 and TRBJ1-5; 11 nucleotides match TRBD1. CDR1 MNHEY and CDR2 SMNVEV come from the germline V gene (reference sequence). The CDR3 is made up of 18 amino acids. The ends lost 2 bases at V and 0 bases at J; junction bases unmatched: 6.

The J gene is TRBJ2-1, the V gene TRBV18; TRBD2 agrees at 10 bases. The germline V gene encodes CDR1 KGHSH and CDR2 LQKENI. The V and J ends lost 3 bases and 0 bases, in that order; junction bases with no gene match: 8. CDR3 length: 18 amino acids. The CDR3 nucleotides read TGTGCCAGCTCACCTAATAGCGGGGGGTTAAGCTCCTACAATGAGCAGTTCTTC. Translation gives CASSPNSGGLSSYNEQFF.

This clone was picked up one time. The chain carries TRBV10-3 and TRBJ2-1; 9 positions agree with TRBD2. V shed 0 bases, J shed 5 bases, and the junction held 2 bases outside the gene matches. CDR1 is ENHRY and CDR2 is SYGVKD in the germline V gene. The CDR3 contains 15 residues. CDR3 nucleotides: TGTGCCATCAGTGAGTCGGCTAGCGGGAACAATGAGCAGTTCTTC. Translated: CAISESASGNNEQFF.

This sequence joins TRBV7-2 and TRBJ1-2; 9 bases agree with TRBD1. Germline V lookup: CDR1 SGHTA, CDR2 FQGNSA. This CDR3 spans 16 amino acids. V was clipped by 3 bases and J by 1 base; unmatched bases: 6. Here the CDR3 DNA reads TGTGCCAGCAGCTTCGGGGGACAGGGTTATAACTATGGCTACACCTTC. It codes for CASSFGGQGYNYGYTF.

V is TRBV5-1 and J is TRBJ2-7; 10 bases are a match to TRBD2. The CDR3 has 15 amino acids. CDR1 is SGHRS, CDR2 YFSETQ, per germline. V lost 4 bases, J lost 7 bases, and 11 bases stayed unmatched. CDR3 DNA sequence: TGCGCCAGCAGCGATCAGCGGGGGGGCCTTGGGGAGCAGTACTTC. It is translated as CASSDQRGGLGEQYF.

The V gene is TRBV11-2, the J gene TRBJ1-2; 8 positions agree with TRBD1. Unmatched junction bases numbered 6, after V lost 1 base and J lost 8 bases. Germline V gene lookup returns CDR1 SGHAT and CDR2 FQNNGV. This CDR3 is built from 14 residues. The CDR3 reads CASSLVPQGAGYTF. CDR3 DNA sequence: TGTGCCAGCAGCTTAGTCCCCCAGGGGGCAGGCTACACCTTC.

The rearrangement uses TRBV7-2 and TRBJ2-1; TRBD2 matches at 16 bases. From germline, CDR1 is SGHTA and CDR2 FQGNSA. The CDR3 length is 17 residues. V gave up 5 bases and J gave up 2 bases; unmatched junction bases: 3. Here the CDR3 reads CASSPGTSGGAYNEQFF. The DNA for the CDR3 is TGTGCCAGCAGCCCCGGGACTAGCGGGGGGGCCTACAATGAGCAGTTCTTC.

This clone was found once. The CDR3 region is CASSRMTPPTYEQYF. DNA of the CDR3: TGCGCCAGCAGCCGCATGACACCTCCGACCTACGAGCAGTACTTC. The chain employs TRBV4-1 and TRBJ2-7; D is ambiguous. CDR3 length: 15 amino acids. Germline CDR1 and CDR2: MGHRA and YSYEKL. Trimming removed 4 bases from V and 2 bases from J, with 15 bases in between.